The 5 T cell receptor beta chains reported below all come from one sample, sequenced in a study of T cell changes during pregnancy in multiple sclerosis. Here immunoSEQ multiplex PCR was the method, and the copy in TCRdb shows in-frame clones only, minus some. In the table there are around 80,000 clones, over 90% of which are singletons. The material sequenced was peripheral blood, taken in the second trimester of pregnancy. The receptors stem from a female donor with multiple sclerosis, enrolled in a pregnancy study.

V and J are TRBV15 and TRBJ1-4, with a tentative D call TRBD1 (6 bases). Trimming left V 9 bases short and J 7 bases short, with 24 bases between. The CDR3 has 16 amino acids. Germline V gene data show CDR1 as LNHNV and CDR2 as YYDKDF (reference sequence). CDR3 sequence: CATTTIRGPRGEKLFF. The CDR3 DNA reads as TGTGCCACAACCACCATCAGGGGTCCGAGGGGTGAAAAACTGTTTTTT.

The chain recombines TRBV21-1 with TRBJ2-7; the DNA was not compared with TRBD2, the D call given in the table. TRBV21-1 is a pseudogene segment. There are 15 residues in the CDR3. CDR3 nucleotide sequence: TGTGCCAGCAGCGTGACTAGCGGGACCCCCTACGAGCAGTACTTC. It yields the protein CASSVTSGTPYEQYF.

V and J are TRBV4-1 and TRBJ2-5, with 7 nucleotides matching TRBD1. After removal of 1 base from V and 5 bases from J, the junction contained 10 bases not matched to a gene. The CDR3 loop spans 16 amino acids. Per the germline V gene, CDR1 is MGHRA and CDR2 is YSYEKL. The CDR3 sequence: CASSQGFLGGGETQYF. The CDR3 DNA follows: TGCGCCAGCAGCCAAGGGTTCTTAGGGGGCGGGGAGACCCAGTACTTC.

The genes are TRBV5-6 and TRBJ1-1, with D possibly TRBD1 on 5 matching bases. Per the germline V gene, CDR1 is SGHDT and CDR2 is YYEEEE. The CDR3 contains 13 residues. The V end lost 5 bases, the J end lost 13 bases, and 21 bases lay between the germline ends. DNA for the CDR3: TGTGCCAGCAGTTCCAGGGCCCTACCCAGTGGTTTCTTT. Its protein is CASSSRALPSGFF.

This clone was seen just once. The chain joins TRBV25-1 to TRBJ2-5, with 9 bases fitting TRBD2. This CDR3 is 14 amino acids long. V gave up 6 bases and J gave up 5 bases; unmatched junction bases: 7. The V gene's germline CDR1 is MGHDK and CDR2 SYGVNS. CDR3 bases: TGTGCCAGCAGCGGCGGGAGGGCTGCCGAGACCCAGTACTTC. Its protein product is CASSGGRAAETQYF.